Given below is one T cell receptor (beta chain) in context. The sample comes from a study of cytomegalovirus exposure and HLA in healthy donors. The PCR ran on 60 Vbeta and 13 Jbeta primers. Clones were sequenced by immunoSEQ multiplex PCR, and TCRdb holds only the in-frame ones, with some missing. The sample consists of 150,000 to 200,000 clones, around three quarters of them appearing once. This CDR3 is built from 17 residues. In germline, CDR1 is MGHRA, CDR2 YSYEKL. The ends lost 1 base at V and 0 bases at J; junction bases unmatched: 5. The source material was PBMCs. This chain uses TRBV4-1 with TRBJ2-7; TRBD2 matches 11 bases. The sequence derives from a man younger than 45 in good health and CMV-seronegative. The DNA of the CDR3 is TGCGCCAGCAGCCAAGGACTAGCGGGATCCGCCTCCTACGAGCAGTACTTC. Amino acid sequence: CASSQGLAGSASYEQYF.